This T cell receptor beta chain derives from a study of immune characterization of retroperitoneal liposarcoma. TCRdb redid the calling of the PCR reads with MiXCR, one entry per CDR3 protein. The table shows 2,500 to 3,500 distinct CDR3 sequences, with approximately 50% occurring only once. V lost 8 bases to trimming and J lost 13 bases, with 24 bases between them. Germline loops: CDR1 MNHNS, CDR2 SASEGT. The CDR3 covers 14 residues. Sequenced material: tumor tissue. The sequence derives from a male donor with retroperitoneal liposarcoma. The chain carries TRBV6-1 and TRBJ2-4; D possibly uses TRBD1 or TRBD2 (5 bases each). The CDR3 reads CASSGTRQYNEQYF. The CDR3 DNA reads TGTGCCAGCTCTGGGACCCGACAGTACAATGAGCAGTACTTC.